Listed below are T cell receptor beta chains from one sample, sequenced in a study of graft-versus-host responses after intestinal transplantation. Here immunoSEQ multiplex PCR was the method, and the copy in TCRdb shows in-frame clones only, minus some. Altogether 100,000 or so clones are present, around 92% being singletons, with the ten largest covering approximately 0.17%. These receptors' antigens are unknown. Sample: unstimulated CD4+ T cells sorted from spleen or lymph node cells, taken before transplant. All receptors come from a human donor who was the organ donor for an intestinal transplant. Each CDR3 is given with its conserved first and last residue. Fields, in order: clone size, V gene, CDR3 length, D gene, J gene, CDR3 DNA, CDR3 protein. D genes are given only for firm matches. The size entry is marked missing in some rows and otherwise reads once, few, many or a size class.

NA	TRBV19	16	NA	TRBJ2-7	TGTGCCAGTAGTAATAGCCCGCGGGACAGCTCCTACGAGCAGTACTTC	CASSNSPRDSSYEQYF
NA	TRBV5-4	13	TRBD1	TRBJ2-1	TGTGCCAGCAGCTTGCCAGGGGGCAATGAGCAGTTCTTC	CASSLPGGNEQFF
NA	TRBV5-8	14	NA	TRBJ2-4	TGTGCCAGCAGCCCCGGACTAGCCAAAAACATTCAGTACTTC	CASSPGLAKNIQYF
NA	TRBV7-2	14	NA	TRBJ1-5	TGTGCCAGCAGCCGTCCAGGGGCCAATCAGCCCCAGCATTTT	CASSRPGANQPQHF
NA	TRBV5-1	14	TRBD1	TRBJ1-2	TGCGCCAGCAGCCGGGACAGAGCTAACTATGGCTACACCTTC	CASSRDRANYGYTF
NA	TRBV10-3	17	TRBD1	TRBJ1-2	TGTGCCATCAGTGGACGGGACAGGGGGGGCCGAAACTATGGCTACACCTTC	CAISGRDRGGRNYGYTF
NA	TRBV13	14	TRBD1	TRBJ1-2	TGTGCCAGCAGCCCGAGGGGACAGGGGAATGGCTACACCTTC	CASSPRGQGNGYTF
NA	TRBV11-1	17	NA	TRBJ2-6	TGTGCCAGCAGCCCTGAGACAGGTTACTCTGGGGCCAACGTCCTGACTTTC	CASSPETGYSGANVLTF
NA	TRBV7-6	15	NA	TRBJ1-3	TGTGCCAGCAGCTTACGAGGGCCTATGGCAAACACCATATATTTT	CASSLRGPMANTIYF
NA	TRBV29-1	16	TRBD1	TRBJ1-2	TGCAGCGTTAAGTTTTTCGGACAGGGGGCAGTGGGTGGCTACACCTTC	CSVKFFGQGAVGGYTF
NA	TRBV4-3	17	TRBD2	TRBJ2-1	TGCGCCAGCAGCCAAGATTCCGTCCAGCGGGGGTACAATGAGCAGTTCTTC	CASSQDSVQRGYNEQFF
NA	TRBV7-3	19	TRBD1	TRBJ2-6	TGTGCCAGCAGCAGTGACAGGGGGCCCCAGCTCTTGGGGGCCAACGTCCTGACTTTC	CASSSDRGPQLLGANVLTF
NA	TRBV11-3	13	NA	TRBJ2-3	TGTGCCAGCAGTGTCAGCGAGGCAGATACGCAGTATTTT	CASSVSEADTQYF
NA	TRBV6-5	13	TRBD1	TRBJ2-7	TGTGCCAGCAGCCACGTAAGGGACAGCGAGCAGTACTTC	CASSHVRDSEQYF
once	TRBV7-6	13	NA	TRBJ1-2	TGTGCCAGCAGCTTAGGCCGGGGAGGGGGCTACACCTTC	CASSLGRGGGYTF
NA	TRBV5-6	15	TRBD1	TRBJ2-5	TGTGCCAGCAGCTTGTTGAACAGGGGGAGTGAGACCCAGTACTTC	CASSLLNRGSETQYF
NA	TRBV6-6	15	NA	TRBJ1-1	TGTGCCAGCAGGAGGGTGGGGGGTAGGAACACTGAAGCTTTCTTT	CASRRVGGRNTEAFF
few	TRBV28	16	NA	TRBJ1-2	TGTGCCAGCAGTTTATTAGCGGGCCCGAACTCCTATGGCTACACCTTC	CASSLLAGPNSYGYTF
NA	TRBV5-1	17	NA	TRBJ1-2	TGCGCCAGCAGCCCTCGGGTCCAGGTCCTTAAGGGGTATGGCTACACCTTC	CASSPRVQVLKGYGYTF
NA	TRBV4-1	13	NA	TRBJ1-6	TGCGCCAGCAGCCAAGATACGGATTCACCCCTCCACTTT	CASSQDTDSPLHF
NA	TRBV18	15	NA	TRBJ1-2	TGTGCCAGCTCACCGACTCGTTGGACAGCCTATGGCTACACCTTC	CASSPTRWTAYGYTF
once	TRBV4-1	17	TRBD1	TRBJ2-7	TGCGCCAGCAGCCATCAGACAGGGACGGGGACCATCTACGAGCAGTACTTC	CASSHQTGTGTIYEQYF
NA	TRBV5-4	16	NA	TRBJ2-7	TGTGCCAGCAGCACGCGAGGCGGGGAAAACAACTACGAGCAGTACTTC	CASSTRGGENNYEQYF
few	TRBV6-1	14	NA	TRBJ1-4	TGTGCCAGCAGTGACGGCTGGGCGAATGAAAAACTGTTTTTT	CASSDGWANEKLFF
NA	TRBV2	12	NA	TRBJ1-2	TGTGCCAGCAGTGGAGGTCGGGGTGGCTACACCTTC	CASSGGRGGYTF
NA	TRBV27	17	TRBD1	TRBJ2-3	TGTGCCAGCAGTCCGTGGGACAGGGTGGGGGGCACAGATACGCAGTATTTT	CASSPWDRVGGTDTQYF
NA	TRBV4-2	17	NA	TRBJ2-5	TGTGCCAGCAGCCACTTAAGGAGGAGGGGGGGCCGAGAGACCCAGTACTTC	CASSHLRRRGGRETQYF